This TCR beta chain was found in a study of blood T cell repertoires in COVID-19. Study-level information: Acute and convalescent COVID-19 samples came from the United States, Italy and Spain. The cDNA or gDNA used as material had been derived from T cells, B-cell-depleted T cells, or PBMCs.

The germline CDR1 and CDR2 sequences are SNHLY and FYNNEI. V was clipped by 7 bases and J by 3 bases, with 18 bases between them. This CDR3 region has 16 residues. Original analysis: Nucleated cell number was recorded as an estimate derived from reference gene primer amplification. Libraries were prepared by immunoSEQ multiplex PCR; TCRdb keeps only in-frame clonotypes and omits some of them. V and J calls plus clone size are reproduced from that table; the DNA served to infer D and trimming. The profile shows about 80,000 clones, approximately 79% of them singletons. Sequencing used peripheral blood. The sequence derives from a man aged 70-80 years with active or convalescent COVID-19. V gene TRBV2 combines with J gene TRBJ2-2; D perhaps matches TRBD1 (7 bases). The CDR3 DNA reads as TGTGCCAGCAAGACTCAGGGGGGCGGGTACACCGGGGAGCTGTTTTTT. Translated, it gives CASKTQGGGYTGELFF.